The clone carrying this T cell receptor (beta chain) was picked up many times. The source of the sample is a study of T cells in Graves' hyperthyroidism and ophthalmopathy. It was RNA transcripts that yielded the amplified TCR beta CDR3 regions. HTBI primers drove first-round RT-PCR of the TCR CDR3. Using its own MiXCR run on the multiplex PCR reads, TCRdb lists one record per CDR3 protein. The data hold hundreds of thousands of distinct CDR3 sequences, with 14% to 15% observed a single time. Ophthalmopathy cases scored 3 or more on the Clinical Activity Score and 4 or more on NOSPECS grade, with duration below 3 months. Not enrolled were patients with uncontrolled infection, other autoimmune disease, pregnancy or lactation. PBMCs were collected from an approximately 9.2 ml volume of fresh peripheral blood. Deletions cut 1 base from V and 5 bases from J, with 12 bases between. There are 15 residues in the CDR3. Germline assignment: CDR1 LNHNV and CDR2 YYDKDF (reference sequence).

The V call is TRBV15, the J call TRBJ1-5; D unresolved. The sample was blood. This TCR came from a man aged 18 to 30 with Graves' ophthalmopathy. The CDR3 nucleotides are TGTGCCACCAGCAGAGTCTCGAGGGCTGATCAGCCCCAGCATTTT. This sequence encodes CATSRVSRADQPQHF.